This T cell receptor (beta chain) was identified in a study of low-dose radiotherapy and immunotherapy resistance in tumors. This clonotype has ten or more counts. Priming of first-strand cDNA relied on TRAV- and TRBV-specific primers (covering alpha and beta chains). A roughly 22-cycle PCR with a constant-region primer and V-primer adapter amplified TCRs. In TCRdb, the reads were re-called with MiXCR into one record per CDR3 protein. The table lists roughly 39,000 distinct CDR3 sequences, about a third of them singletons, with less than 4% in the top ten. Stated time point: before trial treatment. From germline, CDR1 is SGHAT and CDR2 FQNNGV. The CDR3 is 14 amino acids. Unmatched junction bases numbered 1, after V lost 5 bases and J lost 1 base.

V usage is TRBV11-2 and J usage is TRBJ2-2; 7 nucleotides align to TRBD1. This sample comprised PBMCs, obtained before treatment. This receptor was taken from a male donor with gallbladder cancer. The CDR3 here is CASSHRGNTGELFF. The CDR3 DNA is TGTGCCAGCAGCCACAGGGGGAACACCGGGGAGCTGTTTTTT.